The entry that follows covers one T cell receptor (beta chain) sequence. The data stem from a study of cytomegalovirus exposure and HLA in healthy donors. PCR amplification relied on 60 Vbeta primers (plus 13 Jbeta primers). The protocol was immunoSEQ multiplex PCR, while the TCRdb copy is restricted to in-frame clones and leaves out a portion. The data show 150,000 to 200,000 clones, 9.5% to 15% seen once. CDR3 length equals 15 residues. V was pared by 8 bases and J by 1 base, with 14 bases between. CDR1 MGHDK and CDR2 SYGVNS come from the germline V gene. The sample comprised PBMCs. The rearrangement uses TRBV25-1 and TRBJ2-2; D is perhaps TRBD1 (6 bases). This clonotype was obtained from a man aged 50 or older in good health and CMV-seropositive. The CDR3 reads CASGDRQENTGELFF. The CDR3 nucleotides read TGTGCCAGCGGCGACCGACAGGAGAACACCGGGGAGCTGTTTTTT.